This TCR beta chain was documented in a study of cytotoxic CD8 clonotypes in ibrutinib-treated CLL. Overall study findings and caveats: While tracking circulating CD8+ T-cell counts, baseline clonality exceeded that of age-matched healthy donors.

As concerns this clone: Antigen unknown.

Data came from immunoSEQ multiplex PCR; TCRdb stores just in-frame clones and leaves some out. Of 100,000 to 150,000 clones listed, 80% to 90% are singletons. This receptor was obtained from a human donor with chronic lymphocytic leukemia. This material consisted of PBMCs, taken after 24 months of ibrutinib treatment.

The CDR3 DNA reads as TGTGCCAGCAGAGACGACCTTACATCCTACGAGCAGTACTTC. It yields the protein CASRDDLTSYEQYF. The chain couples TRBV2 to TRBJ2-7; D is unclear. V dropped 6 bases and J dropped 1 base, with 13 bases sitting between them. Germline loops: CDR1 SNHLY, CDR2 FYNNEI. This CDR3 contains 14 residues.